The T cell receptor (beta chain) under discussion was sequenced for a study of blood T cell repertoires in COVID-19. Study overall: The United States, Italy and Spain provided the acute and convalescent COVID-19 samples. PBMCs, B-cell-depleted T cells, or T cells were the source of the cDNA or gDNA that made up the material.

CDR3 length: 16 amino acids. Looked up from germline, CDR1 is SSHAT and CDR2 is FNYEAQ (reference sequence). Trimming took off 5 bases at V and 5 bases at J, with 18 bases between the two ends. In the source study's methods: Amplified reference gene primers provided the basis for estimating nucleated cell counts. Clones were sequenced by immunoSEQ multiplex PCR, and TCRdb holds only the in-frame ones, with some missing. The DNA was the basis for D and trimming; V, J and clone size are from that table. The table shows a few hundred thousand clones, with about 86% occurring only once. The rearrangement links TRBV7-7 to TRBJ2-2; no reliable D call. The receptor was isolated from an older man with acute or convalescent COVID-19. Sequencing was performed on peripheral blood. Here the CDR3 reads CASSPAALSGTGELFF. The CDR3 DNA sequence: TGTGCCAGCAGCCCCGCCGCACTCTCGGGTACCGGGGAGCTGTTTTTT.